This T cell receptor (beta chain) stems from a study of T cell responses to AZD1222 COVID-19 vaccine. Study-level points and caveats: All repertoire sampling was performed exclusively after the peak T cell response. Most donors were white British and more were female, and clonal diversity was possibly underestimated.

The CDR3 covers 14 residues. Looked up from germline, CDR1 is SGHRS and CDR2 is YFSETQ. Trimming stripped 3 bases from V and 1 base from J, with 7 bases between. Remarks on this clone: Its antigen is undetermined.

Recipients boosted at about 4 weeks or about 12 weeks are pooled. Sequencing used immunoSEQ multiplex PCR; TCRdb keeps in-frame clones, though not all of them. This table holds some 100,000 clones, around 87% found once. The starting material was peripheral blood, obtained 28 days after the second AZD1222 dose. The sequence came from an adult who received the AZD1222 COVID-19 vaccine. The gene calls are TRBV5-1 and TRBJ2-2; tentatively, D is TRBD2 (5 bases). CDR3 nucleotide sequence: TGCGCCAGCAGCTCCACTAGGAACACCGGGGAGCTGTTTTTT. It codes for CASSSTRNTGELFF.